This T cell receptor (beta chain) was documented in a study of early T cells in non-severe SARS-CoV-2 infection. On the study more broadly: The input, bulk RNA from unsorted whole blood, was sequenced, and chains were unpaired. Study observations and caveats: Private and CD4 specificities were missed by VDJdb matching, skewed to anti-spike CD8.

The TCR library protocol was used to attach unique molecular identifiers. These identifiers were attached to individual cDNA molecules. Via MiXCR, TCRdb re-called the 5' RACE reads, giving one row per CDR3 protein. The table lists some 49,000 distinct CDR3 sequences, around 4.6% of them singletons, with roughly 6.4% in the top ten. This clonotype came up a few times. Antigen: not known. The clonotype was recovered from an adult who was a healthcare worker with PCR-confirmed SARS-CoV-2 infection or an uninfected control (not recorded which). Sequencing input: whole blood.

CDR3 in DNA: TGTGCCACCAGCAGATACAATGAGCAGTTCTTC. Its protein product is CATSRYNEQFF. The chain combines TRBV15 with TRBJ2-1; no firm D call. CDR1 is LNHNV, CDR2 YYDKDF, per germline (reference sequence). The CDR3 totals 11 residues. Trimming took 2 bases from V and 4 from J, leaving 0 bases between them.